This is a list of T cell receptor beta chains from one sample in a study of regulatory T cells in long-lasting Graves disease. TCRdb analysed the multiplex PCR reads with MiXCR anew, one entry per CDR3 protein. The table lists 650,000 to 850,000 distinct CDR3 sequences, roughly 30% of them singletons, with about two fifths in the top ten. The source material was peripheral blood mononuclear cells (PBMCs), sampled when the disease was refractory, from a patient treated with antithyroid drugs. All receptors derive from a female donor with Graves disease. Each CDR3 is given with its conserved first and last residue. The order of the fields is V gene, J gene, CDR3 length, D gene, clone size, CDR3 protein, CDR3 DNA. D genes are given only for firm matches. Only some rows state a clone size, as once, few, many or a class for expanded clones.

>TRBV7-9|TRBJ2-3|16|TRBD2|.
CASSPVAGGSTDTQYF
TGTGCCAGCAGCCCAGTAGCGGGAGGAAGCACAGATACGCAGTATTTT
>TRBV29-1|TRBJ2-5|12|TRBD2|.
CSGTSGEETQYF
TGCAGCGGGACTAGCGGAGAAGAGACCCAGTACTTC
>TRBV19|TRBJ1-1|15|TRBD1|.
CASSTTGALNTEAFF
TGTGCCAGTAGTACCACAGGGGCATTGAACACTGAAGCTTTCTTT
>TRBV6-2/TRBV6-3|TRBJ1-2|15|.|.
CASSYFSKPNYGYTF
TGTGCCAGCAGTTACTTTTCAAAACCTAACTATGGCTACACCTTC
>TRBV28|TRBJ1-1|15|.|.
CASSPNQGPNTEAFF
TGTGCCAGCAGTCCCAATCAGGGGCCGAACACTGAAGCTTTCTTT
>TRBV2|TRBJ2-2|16|TRBD2|.
CASISRGGPGTGELFF
TGTGCCAGCATCAGCCGGGGGGGGCCGGGCACCGGGGAGCTGTTTTTT
>TRBV20-1|TRBJ2-7|15|TRBD2|few
CSARDPRREGYEQYF
TGCAGTGCTAGAGATCCGCGGCGGGAGGGTTACGAGCAGTACTTC
>TRBV10-3|TRBJ2-7|14|.|.
CAISPDRGGYERYF
TGTGCCATCAGTCCGGACAGAGGAGGTTACGAGCGGTACTTC
>TRBV12-3/TRBV12-4|TRBJ2-2|15|.|.
CASTPSGLLRGELFF
TGTGCCAGCACCCCATCGGGACTTCTGCGCGGGGAGCTGTTTTTT
>TRBV3-1|TRBJ2-5|17|TRBD2|.
CASSQDVGLAGYSQSYF
TGTGCCAGCAGCCAAGATGTCGGCCTAGCGGGATACTCCCAGTCTTACTTC
>TRBV19|TRBJ2-7|14|.|.
CASSMPVFPYEQYF
TGTGCCAGTAGTATGCCAGTGTTCCCCTACGAGCAGTACTTC
>TRBV27|TRBJ2-7|14|.|.
CASSKSGSSYEQYF
TGTGCCAGCAGTAAAAGCGGAAGCTCCTACGAGCAGTACTTC
>TRBV7-9|TRBJ1-4|17|TRBD1|few
CASSNRDRGQRDEKLFF
TGTGCCAGCAGCAATAGGGACAGGGGGCAACGGGATGAAAAACTGTTTTTT
>TRBV19|TRBJ1-4|14|.|many
CASSMSATNEKLFF
TGTGCCAGTAGTATGAGCGCAACTAATGAAAAACTGTTTTTT
>TRBV25-1|TRBJ1-1|14|TRBD1|.
CASRLTGGTAEAFF
TGTGCCAGCAGACTGACAGGGGGGACGGCTGAAGCTTTCTTT
>TRBV29-1|TRBJ1-2|14|.|.
CSVEAVGSNYGYTF
TGCAGCGTTGAAGCAGTGGGTTCTAACTATGGCTACACCTTC
>TRBV20-1|TRBJ2-5|12|.|.
CSGTPPGETQYF
TGCAGTGGGACCCCCCCTGGGGAGACCCAGTACTTC
>TRBV12-3/TRBV12-4|TRBJ1-2|16|TRBD1|many
CASSSAGGGPAHGYTF
TGTGCCAGCAGTTCGGCAGGGGGCGGCCCGGCGCATGGCTACACCTTC
>TRBV30|TRBJ1-6|11|.|few
CAWTLGRPLHF
TGTGCCTGGACTCTAGGGAGGCCCCTCCACTTT
>TRBV5-4|TRBJ1-2|13|.|few
CASSAARNYGYTF
TGTGCCAGCAGCGCCGCACGAAACTATGGCTACACCTTC
>TRBV5-1|TRBJ1-1|16|.|few
CASSLAGAGLNTEAFF
TGCGCCAGCAGCTTGGCGGGGGCAGGGCTGAACACTGAAGCTTTCTTT
>TRBV10-3|TRBJ1-1|13|.|.
CAGTQGWDTEAFF
TGTGCCGGAACACAGGGTTGGGACACTGAAGCTTTCTTT
>TRBV30|TRBJ1-1|12|.|few
CAWSFRAGEAFF
TGTGCCTGGAGTTTCAGGGCTGGTGAAGCTTTCTTT
>TRBV7-6|TRBJ1-3|13|.|few
CASSLNSGNTIYF
TGTGCCAGCAGCTTAAACTCTGGAAACACCATATATTTT